What follows describes a single T cell receptor beta chain. The specificity of this receptor is unknown. No clone much larger than this one lies a single base away; base qualities are absent. Its CDR3 holds 14 amino acids, cysteine through phenylalanine. The sequence is cut down to CDR3 DNA, 42 bases in frame from base 1. V drops 2 bases and J drops 3 bases, leaving 11 bases in between. The germline V gene sets CDR1 to SGHRS and CDR2 to YFSETQ. This entry is derived from a study of cytomegalovirus exposure and HLA in healthy donors (dated by TCRdb to about 2017). Turning to the overall study: An earlier analysis of roughly 500 of the donors reported 250 to 350 Gb of sequence data and around 110 million unique TCR beta sequences obtained from about 180 million T cells. The later analysis used no new phenotypic data to find candidate immune exposures, relying instead on TCR beta sequences and their occurrence across donors. The aim of the study was to test whether cataloging public T cell receptors could identify signatures of past pathogen exposure. Among around 400 genotyped donors of the cohort, an average of 235,054 unique TCR beta nucleotide sequences were sequenced per donor, roughly 18% of them non-productive. An earlier analysis of fewer than 700 of the donors applied high-throughput TCR beta sequencing to assess whether each TCR beta V gene segment acted as functional or pseudogenic. A later genetic analysis took genome-wide SNP genotypes for about three fifths of the roughly 700 donors and used that subset as a discovery cohort. The T cell repertoires of under 750 subjects were profiled by immunosequencing and related to cytomegalovirus serostatus. A later analysis re-examined previously published TCR beta repertoires from more than 550 donors and added high-resolution HLA genotyping to investigate patterns of TCR occurrence. Besides the first cohort of approximately 670 subjects, a separate validation cohort made up of over 95 different subjects was used. Both class I and class II loci were covered by HLA typing, at four-digit resolution. Of the roughly 390 genotyped donors, over 70% fell in the genetic ancestry cluster associated with self-reported Caucasian donors. Every repertoire in the discovery cohort had been generated on one and the same sequencing platform. Four to six DR-DQ haplotypes were handled as single units for association and clustering, since linkage in the cohort was strong. Alongside the repertoire data, information on donor age, sex, ethnicity and CMV serostatus was compiled. Roughly 300 gigabases of sequencing data and approximately 80 million unique TCR sequences were included in an early release covering several hundred HLA-typed donors. The number of typed donors differed by locus: about 629-640 for A, B, C, DRB1 and DQB1; approximately 520 for DQA1; 606 for DPA1; and 450 to 480 for DPB1. To predict cytomegalovirus infection status, the study brought together high-throughput TCR immunosequencing, statistical association of individual TCRs with disease status, and machine learning.

Here is what the overall study found, with its caveats: The classifier was reported to diagnose cytomegalovirus status with high specificity and sensitivity in both the original and validation cohorts. Because HLA typing was unavailable for some donors at each locus, only the typed subset was used in association tests. Presence/absence analyses assumed roughly uniform sequencing depth across donors, an assumption that may not hold. A later analysis reported that several top co-occurrence clusters appeared linked to parvovirus B19, influenza, CMV and Epstein-Barr virus. Specific HLA alleles were associated with 15,000 to 20,000 TCR beta sequences at a false discovery rate of 0.05 in a later analysis. In a later analysis, TCR association rates were found to vary across HLA loci, with the most associated TCRs seen for DRB1 alleles and the fewest for HLA-C alleles. According to a later genetic analysis, donors in an Asian-associated ancestry cluster had fewer N-insertions in productive TCRs than the approximately 670-donor mean. In a later analysis, HLA-associated TCR beta chains showed more clonal expansion and lower generation probabilities than non-associated chains that were equally common. An earlier analysis of several hundred of the donors showed that most TCR beta V segments appeared in productive rearrangements either about 87% or about 30% of the time, which broadly matched IMGT annotations. In vitro tests confirmed that a few of the cytomegalovirus-associated TCR beta chains recognize cytomegalovirus antigens. The sequencing pipeline was judged likely to have produced a cluster of highly shared sequence variants as a technical artifact. A further reported finding was that TCR beta sequences accurately predicted the HLA-A and HLA-B alleles for most subjects in the first cohort. The authors suggested that the approach could potentially be generalized to other disease states and immunological phenotypes. Because the 87-base-pair reads could not distinguish some IMGT-functional V segments, including TRBV6-2 and TRBV6-3, those segments were excluded. CMV serostatus was the only immune exposure information available for the cohort. A later analysis found that most CMV-associated TCR beta chains appeared HLA-restricted, with HLA associations seemingly driven largely by CMV exposure. Seventeen rarely observed V segments, including chromosome 9 orphons, were excluded from the earlier analysis of some 590 of the donors because counts were too low. A later genetic analysis associated a missense DCLRE1C variant with V-gene and J-gene trimming of TCR beta chains, and an independent cohort replicated the association. The study gave a list of about 150 TCR beta chains associated with cytomegalovirus. Linkage disequilibrium might explain the correlated functional status among segregating V segments, but an unknown experimental factor could not be excluded. While some public TCRs were present in many individuals, most TCR sequences turned up only very rarely across donors. This cohort had only TCR beta chains sequenced, and the lack of alpha or paired-chain data limited which features could be detected. Assigning TCR associations to individual alleles was difficult when HLA alleles, especially DR and DQ, strongly co-occurred.

Receptors were amplified or captured by the immunoSEQ multiplex PCR assay. For the multiplex PCR, a mixture combining 60 forward primers for TCR Vbeta segments and 13 reverse primers for TCR Jbeta segments was used. The CDR3 region of rearranged TCR beta genes was amplified from genomic DNA by a multiplex PCR assay. The amplified TCR beta libraries were sequenced on the Illumina HiSeq System as 87-base-pair reads. The study's processing was this. A later analysis tallied approximately 87 million unique TCR beta chains across the 700 or so repertoires, and some 10 million of those chains were shared by two or more donors. To remove PCR and sequencing errors, raw reads were error-corrected and collapsed into unique sequences using a nearest-neighbor algorithm that merged closely related sequences. CDR3 sequences were aligned to IMGT reference sequences to assign V, D and J gene segments. Each retained sequence needed at least a six-nucleotide match to both a V gene segment and a J gene segment. Rearrangements were classified as productive when the CDR3 lacked stop codons and remained in frame with V and J, and all other rearrangements were classified as non-productive. Following IMGT convention, CDR3 was defined as the stretch from the second conserved V-encoded cysteine to the conserved J-encoded phenylalanine. Sequences without an unambiguous match to a single V gene segment were excluded from the earlier analysis of a few hundred of the donors. In an earlier analysis of a few hundred of the donors, V segments were called functional above 56.7% productive rearrangements and were called segregating when the between-donor standard deviation exceeded 5%. A statistical classification framework was built to diagnose cytomegalovirus status from the catalog of TCR beta chain sequences. In a later analysis, TCR nucleotide sequences were compared against IMGT/GENE-DB human TR gene sequences so that V and J genes could be assigned. In a later analysis, CDR3 sequences and most-parsimonious VDJ recombination scenarios were assigned using the TCRdist pipeline. In a later analysis, each TCR beta chain was defined by its CDR3 amino acid sequence together with its V-gene family, and reads lacking a unique V-gene family were excluded. In a later analysis, 550 to 650 highly shared, low-generation-probability nucleotide sequences were removed to address suspected cross-contamination and a sequencing artifact. In a later analysis, a clonal expansion index was calculated for each public chain from normalized within-repertoire ranks of inferred template counts. In a later analysis, generation probabilities were computed using a VDJ recombination model fitted to out-of-frame rearrangements, and the results were checked against IGoR. In a later analysis, hypergeometric tests were used to score TCR-TCR, TCR-HLA and TCR-CMV co-occurrence, with a repertoire-size bias correction applied to TCR pairs. A later analysis estimated false discovery rates by permuting HLA or CMV assignments 20 times. In a later analysis, co-occurring TCRs were grouped using DBSCAN, with TCRdist sequence similarity added in when clustering inside HLA-allele-positive subsets. For co-occurrence clustering, repertoires with fewer than 30,000 or more than 120,000 public chains were excluded, along with 4 to 6 repertoires with anomalous nucleotide sharing. What TCRdb holds here is the immuneACCESS table cut down to in-frame rearrangements. Part of the clones is not present; checked against another copy, under half of the missing clones reflect an unresolved V gene, and the others are unexplained. D and trimming come from the DNA, and the V and J calls and clone size come from that table. For this sample the table gives more than 90,000 clones, of which about four fifths were detected only once. The top ten clonotypes cover 7% to 9% of the sample.

The cohort was made up of approximately 700 healthy bone marrow donors. At the time of sampling, all cohort members were nominally healthy, though unrecorded immune exposures were likely present. CMV serostatus was recorded as positive for around 300 and negative for about half of the 666 cohort members, whereas no CMV serostatus was recorded for the donor in question. Every donor gave a peripheral blood sample, and the peripheral blood mononuclear cells from that sample were used for TCR beta sequencing. Genomic DNA extraction from the blood cell samples was performed with the Qiagen DNeasy Blood Extraction Kit.

The sequenced sample consisted of PBMCs. Recombination linked TRBV5-1 to TRBJ1-1; possibly the D gene is TRBD1, per 5 matching bases. This receptor was obtained from a human donor in good health. The CDR3 protein: CASSFSPGDTEAFF. The DNA sequence is as follows: TGCGCCAGCAGCTTTTCCCCGGGGGACACTGAAGCTTTCTTT.